A single sample gave rise to the 21 T cell receptor beta chains below, sequenced in a study of blood T cell repertoires in COVID-19. The protocol was immunoSEQ multiplex PCR, while the TCRdb copy is restricted to in-frame clones and leaves out a portion. The data hold about 160,000 clones, with 80% observed a single time. Sequencing used PBMCs or T cells enriched from blood (not recorded which). These receptors were taken from a man aged 35-49 years who had recovered from COVID-19.

There are a few counts of this clone. The chain couples TRBV5-4 to TRBJ2-1; 8 positions agree with TRBD1. CDR3 length equals 13 residues. J gave up 12 bases and V 0 bases, and 5 bases lay outside the gene matches. Germline-derived CDR1 and CDR2 are SGHNT and YYREEE (reference sequence). CDR3 loop: CASSLGTGQGQFF. The DNA of the CDR3 is TGTGCCAGCAGCTTGGGGACAGGGCAAGGGCAGTTCTTC.

The chain is built from TRBV14 and TRBJ1-2; TRBD1 matches at 8 bases. Per the germline V gene, CDR1 is SGHDN and CDR2 is FVKESK. The CDR3 runs to 16 residues. The V and J ends lost 4 bases and 4 bases, in that order; junction bases with no gene match: 11. CDR3 coding DNA: TGTGCCAGCAGCCCTCGTACAGGGGGGGCCCTCTATGGCTACACCTTC. Its translation is CASSPRTGGALYGYTF.

This sequence joins TRBV6-5 and TRBJ1-5; D possibly corresponds to TRBD1 (6 bases). The CDR3 totals 16 residues. The ends were cut back, 4 bases at V and 0 bases at J, with 13 bases in the middle. Germline CDR1 reads MNHEY; CDR2 reads SVGAGI. The CDR3 region has the DNA TGTGCCAGCAGTTGGCTGGGGGCGTCTAGCAATCAGCCCCAGCATTTT. Its protein is CASSWLGASSNQPQHF.

The gene calls are TRBV24-1 and TRBJ2-3, with D unclear. Germline V gene lookup returns CDR1 KGHDR and CDR2 SFDVKD. V lost 5 bases, J lost 5 bases, and 7 bases lay in between. The CDR3 is 12 amino acids. CDR3 DNA sequence: TGTGCCACCAGTGGAGATAAAGATACGCAGTATTTT. Its protein product is CATSGDKDTQYF.

The V and J genes are TRBV10-3 and TRBJ1-2; tentative D call: TRBD1 (6 bases). Germline V lookup: CDR1 ENHRY, CDR2 SYGVKD. This CDR3 contains 13 residues. Trimming pared 2 bases from V and 5 bases from J, leaving 9 bases between. The DNA for the CDR3 is TGTGCCATCAGTGAGGACAGGTGGTATGGCTACACCTTC. Protein sequence: CAISEDRWYGYTF.

In nucleotides, the CDR3 is TGTGCCAGCGTCCAGGGGGCGAGGCAGCCCCAGCATTTT. Protein: CASVQGARQPQHF. The genes are TRBV2 and TRBJ1-5, with 8 bases identical to TRBD1. Losses at the gene ends were 8 bases for V and 7 bases for J; bases not matched to a gene: 7. CDR3 length: 13 residues. Germline CDR1 is SNHLY and CDR2 is FYNNEI.

The chain has TRBV6-5 and TRBJ2-7, with D perhaps TRBD1 (5 bases). This CDR3 is built from 12 residues. The germline V and J ends were trimmed by 10 bases and 2 bases, with 12 bases remaining between them. CDR1 is MNHEY and CDR2 is SVGAGI in the germline V gene. CDR3 residues: CAIRTQTYEQYV. The CDR3 DNA is TGTGCCATCCGGACACAAACCTACGAGCAGTACGTC.

The rearrangement links TRBV3-1 (or the pseudogene TRBV3-2) to TRBJ1-2; D unclear. The length of the CDR3 is 14 residues. Germline V CDR1 and CDR2: LGHDT, YNNKEL (reference sequence). The V gene lost 2 bases and the J gene lost 1 base, with 8 bases spanning the gap. Here the CDR3 reads CASSQSGLNYGYTF. The DNA for the CDR3 is TGTGCCAGCAGCCAAAGTGGACTTAACTATGGCTACACCTTC.

V usage is TRBV27 and J usage is TRBJ1-6; D gene uncertain. The ends were cut back, 2 bases at V and 5 bases at J, with 10 bases in the middle. The germline V gene has CDR1 MNHEY and CDR2 SMNVEV (reference sequence). CDR3 length: 15 residues. CDR3 residues: CASSLGSLNNSPLHF. CDR3 sequence (DNA): TGTGCCAGCAGTTTAGGATCACTAAATAATTCACCCCTCCACTTT.

V and J are TRBV10-3 and TRBJ1-4; D possibly corresponds to TRBD1 (5 bases). V was clipped by 3 bases and J by 5 bases, with 7 bases between them. This CDR3 is built from 13 residues. CDR1 and CDR2 from the germline V gene are ENHRY and SYGVKD. CDR3 bases: TGTGCCATCAGTGATGGGGGGAATGAAAAACTGTTTTTT. Translating gives CAISDGGNEKLFF.

This chain joins TRBV6-5 and TRBJ2-7, with 8 bases lining up with TRBD1. Germline V gives CDR1 MNHEY, CDR2 SVGAGI. J was trimmed by 6 bases and V by 8 bases; bases with no gene match: 9. The CDR3 has 13 amino acids. In DNA form, the CDR3 reads TGTGCCAGCGGCCGGGACAGGTTTGGCGAGCAGTACGTC. Amino acids: CASGRDRFGEQYV.

CDR3 residues: CASSPPRTGPTEAFF. CDR3 coding DNA: TGTGCCAGCAGCCCCCCCCGGACAGGGCCCACTGAAGCTTTCTTT. V gene TRBV3-1 (or the pseudogene TRBV3-2) combines with J gene TRBJ1-1; 8 bases fit TRBD1. CDR1 is LGHDT, CDR2 YNNKEL, per germline (reference sequence). The CDR3 contains 15 residues. The junction had 8 bases not matched to a gene; V was cut back by 4 bases and J by 4 bases.

The chain is built from TRBV30 and TRBJ2-1, with 7 bases fitting TRBD1. The ends lost 0 bases at V and 7 bases at J; junction bases unmatched: 0. CDR3 length equals 12 residues. Germline values: CDR1 GTSNPN, CDR2 SVGIG (reference sequence). The CDR3 protein is CAWSVQGNEQFF. The CDR3 DNA follows: TGTGCCTGGAGTGTACAGGGGAATGAGCAGTTCTTC.

This chain connects TRBV19 to TRBJ2-6; a weak D match, TRBD1 (5 bases). Germline V gene data show CDR1 as LNHDA and CDR2 as SQIVND (reference sequence). This CDR3 region has 16 residues. V lost 7 bases to trimming and J lost 0 bases, with 13 bases between them. CDR3 protein: CASTHRGSSGANVLTF. For the CDR3, the DNA is TGTGCCAGTACCCATAGGGGATCCTCTGGGGCCAACGTCCTGACTTTC.

J is TRBJ2-1 and V is TRBV7-9; 11 bases agree with TRBD1. The CDR3 loop spans 16 amino acids. The germline V gene has CDR1 SEHNR and CDR2 FQNEAQ (reference sequence). V lost 5 bases and J lost 8; bases outside the gene matches: 11. CDR3 nucleotides: TGTGCCAGCAGCGACGAACGGACAGGGGGCTTGGATGAGCAGTTCTTC. Protein sequence: CASSDERTGGLDEQFF. Based on the CDR3 plus reference TRBV7-9 and TRBJ2-1, the full variable domain is DTGVSQNPRHKITKRGQNVTFRCDPISEHNRLYWYRQTLGQGPEFLTYFQNEAQLEKSRLLSDRFSAERPKGSFSTLEIQRTEQGDSAMYLCASSDERTGGLDEQFFGPGTRLTVL.

There are a few counts of this clone. The J gene is TRBJ1-6, the V gene TRBV27; maybe TRBD1 (5 bases). CDR3 length: 15 amino acids. V lost 3 bases to trimming and J lost 5 bases, with 11 bases between them. The germline V gene has CDR1 MNHEY and CDR2 SMNVEV (reference sequence). The CDR3 protein is CASSFETADNSPLHF. DNA for the CDR3: TGTGCCAGCAGTTTCGAGACAGCCGATAATTCACCCCTCCACTTT.

The chain has TRBV3-1 (or the pseudogene TRBV3-2) and TRBJ2-1; perhaps TRBD2 as D (5 bases). The V end lost 3 bases, the J end lost 0 bases, and 6 bases lay between the germline ends. This CDR3 contains 14 residues. Germline CDR1 reads LGHDT; CDR2 reads YNNKEL (reference sequence). The CDR3 nucleotides are TGTGCCAGCAGCCAGGGGAGCTCCTACAATGAGCAGTTCTTC. Translated: CASSQGSSYNEQFF.

This rearrangement joins TRBV15 to TRBJ2-7, with 7 bases aligning to TRBD1. The ends lost 4 bases at V and 2 bases at J; junction bases unmatched: 14. Germline-derived CDR1 and CDR2 are LNHNV and YYDKDF (reference sequence). This CDR3 is built from 17 residues. CDR3 loop: CATSIPRDRVLPYEQYV. CDR3 nucleotides: TGTGCCACCAGCATCCCACGAGACAGGGTCCTTCCCTACGAGCAGTACGTC.

The genes are TRBV7-3 and TRBJ1-1, with a weak D call TRBD1 (5 bases). The CDR3 has 14 amino acids. The V gene's germline CDR1 is SGHTA and CDR2 FQGTGA. Trimming stripped 5 bases from V and 4 bases from J, with 14 bases between. DNA of the CDR3: TGTGCCAGCAGCCCTGCGGGGGGGATCACTGAAGCTTTCTTT. It encodes CASSPAGGITEAFF.

The chain has TRBV3-1 (or the pseudogene TRBV3-2) and TRBJ1-1, with D unresolved. V lost 1 base and J lost 8, with 11 bases in between. The V gene's germline CDR1 is LGHDT and CDR2 YNNKEL (reference sequence). The CDR3 sequence is 13 residues long. The CDR3 loop is CASSQGLESEAFF. CDR3 nucleotide sequence: TGTGCCAGCAGCCAAGGACTGGAGTCCGAAGCTTTCTTT.

The chain recombines TRBV5-1 with TRBJ2-6; no firm D call. V was pared by 1 base and J by 1 base, with 9 bases between. The length of the CDR3 is 16 residues. The V gene's germline CDR1 is SGHRS and CDR2 YFSETQ. The CDR3 protein is CASSLRVGSGANVLTF. The CDR3, as DNA: TGCGCCAGCAGCTTGCGGGTAGGTTCTGGGGCCAACGTCCTGACTTTC.